The T cell receptor beta chain described here comes from a study of T cell clones after liver transplantation. The CDR3 length is 14 residues. Germline CDR1 GTSNPN, CDR2 SVGIG (reference sequence). Trimming cost V 3 bases and J 5 bases; bases outside gene matches: 7. Method: immunoSEQ multiplex PCR; TCRdb's copy keeps in-frame clones and lacks some. The table includes roughly 120,000 clones, 90% detected once. CD3+CD4+ and CD3+CD8+ cells were FACS-sorted from thawed unstimulated PBMCs. This clone was recorded only once. The chain recombines TRBV30 with TRBJ2-3; 8 bases line up with TRBD2. This receptor was identified in a human patient who received a liver transplant. A share of the T cells may be of graft donor origin. The starting material was CD4+ T cells from blood, obtained 12 months after liver transplant. The CDR3, as DNA: TGTGCCTGGAGAGTCGGGAGGGCGCTAGATACGCAGTATTTT. This encodes CAWRVGRALDTQYF. Variable domain in full (rest from reference TRBV30 and TRBJ2-3): SQTIHQWPATLVQPVGSPLSLECTVEGTSNPNLYWYRQAAGRGLQLLFYSVGIGQISSEVPQNLSASRPQDRQFILSSKKLLLSDSGFYLCAWRVGRALDTQYFGPGTRLTVL.